This entry lists 23 T cell receptor beta chains sequenced from one sample in a study of cytomegalovirus exposure and HLA in healthy donors. Clones were read by immunoSEQ multiplex PCR, and TCRdb kept only the in-frame ones, dropping some. Counted here are some 120,000 clones, approximately 89% occurring once; the ten biggest clones make up around 3.1%. Sample: PBMCs. The receptors derive from a man younger than 40 in good health and CMV-seronegative.

The chain combines TRBV6-6 with TRBJ1-5; D is perhaps TRBD1 (6 bases). The CDR3 sequence is 15 residues long. Germline loops: CDR1 MNHNY, CDR2 SVGAGI (reference sequence). Trimming took off 0 bases at V and 1 base at J, with 7 bases between the two ends. The CDR3: CASSYSDSSNQPQHF. The CDR3 DNA reads as TGTGCCAGCAGTTACTCGGACAGCAGCAATCAGCCCCAGCATTTT.

In its sample, this clone was seen a few times. The gene calls are TRBV4-1 and TRBJ1-1; tentatively, D is TRBD1 (5 bases). The CDR3 loop spans 17 amino acids. From germline, CDR1 is MGHRA and CDR2 YSYEKL. Deletions cut 0 bases from V and 0 bases from J, with 14 bases between. CDR3 residues: CASSQDRRGSVNTEAFF. The DNA of the CDR3 is TGCGCCAGCAGCCAAGATCGTAGGGGATCGGTGAACACTGAAGCTTTCTTT.

This chain uses TRBV29-1 with TRBJ2-7; D remains ambiguous. The CDR3 has 11 residues. V was trimmed by 4 bases and J by 4 bases, leaving 8 bases between them. Germline CDR1 SQVTM, CDR2 ANQGSEA. CDR3 sequence reads: CSVVTEYEQYF. The DNA for the CDR3 is TGCAGCGTTGTTACAGAATACGAGCAGTACTTC.

The CDR3 nucleotides are TGTGCCAGCAGTGAAAGGGTCAGGGAAGGCTACACCTTC. It is translated as CASSERVREGYTF. The J gene is TRBJ1-2, the V gene TRBV25-1; D might be TRBD1 (5 bases). Trimming cost V 2 bases and J 8 bases, with 12 bases left between them. The CDR3 has 13 amino acids. Germline lookup yields CDR1 MGHDK and CDR2 SYGVNS.

J is TRBJ2-4 and V is TRBV27; 11 bases are shared with TRBD1. This CDR3 region has 18 residues. The J segment lost 2 bases and the V segment lost 7 bases, leaving 13 bases of the junction unmatched. Germline V lookup: CDR1 MNHEY, CDR2 SMNVEV (reference sequence). The chain's CDR3 is CASTKGTGGSWTKNIQYF. The CDR3 DNA is TGTGCCAGCACTAAAGGGACAGGGGGGTCCTGGACCAAAAACATTCAGTACTTC.

The CDR3 DNA sequence: TGCGCCAGCAGCTTATTGGGACAGGGAATTAGAGGTGGAGAAGCTTTCTTT. Its protein product is CASSLLGQGIRGGEAFF. The genes are TRBV5-1 and TRBJ1-1; TRBD1 agrees at 9 bases. V was pared by 2 bases and J by 8 bases, with 16 bases of the junction left unmatched. The CDR3 totals 17 residues. Germline V gene sequence: CDR1 SGHRS, CDR2 YFSETQ.

The CDR3 region has the DNA TGTGCCATCAGTACGCAACTAGCGGACAAAAACATTCAGTACTTC. Protein sequence: CAISTQLADKNIQYF. The rearrangement uses TRBV10-3 and TRBJ2-4; 8 bases fit TRBD2. The CDR3 is 15 residues long. Germline CDR1 and CDR2: ENHRY and SYGVKD. With 5 bases clipped from V and 3 bases from J, the junction kept 6 bases outside the gene matches.

The J gene is TRBJ2-2, the V gene TRBV6-5; possibly TRBD1 for D (5 bases). Trimming took 6 bases from V and 5 from J, leaving 10 bases between them. The CDR3 totals 13 residues. Germline CDR1 MNHEY, CDR2 SVGAGI. The CDR3 here is CASRGLGTGELFF. The CDR3, as DNA: TGTGCCAGCAGGGGGCTAGGGACCGGGGAGCTGTTTTTT.

The rearrangement joins TRBV7-4 to TRBJ2-5; 9 bases map to TRBD2. Germline lookup yields CDR1 SGHVT and CDR2 SQSDAQ. The CDR3 runs to 16 residues. V was clipped by 5 bases and J by 3 bases; unmatched bases: 10. CDR3 amino acids: CASSKNDWTSEETQYF. CDR3 coding DNA: TGTGCCAGCAGCAAGAACGATTGGACTAGCGAAGAGACCCAGTACTTC.

The rearrangement links TRBV6-5 to TRBJ2-6, with D maybe TRBD1 (5 bases). V lost 2 bases and J lost 0, with 5 bases in between. The CDR3 is 15 amino acids. Germline CDR1 MNHEY, CDR2 SVGAGI. The CDR3 here is CASSYQGSGANVLTF. CDR3 in DNA: TGTGCCAGCAGTTACCAGGGCTCTGGGGCCAACGTCCTGACTTTC.

The J gene is TRBJ2-5, the V gene TRBV7-9, with TRBD2 as a possible D gene (6 bases). The ends were cut back, 11 bases at V and 3 bases at J, with 16 bases in the middle. Germline V gene data show CDR1 as SEHNR and CDR2 as FQNEAQ (reference sequence). This CDR3 has 13 amino acids. For the CDR3, the DNA is TGTGCCGACGCACCCCCGGGGGAAGAGACCCAGTACTTC. It encodes CADAPPGEETQYF.

This chain connects TRBV15 to TRBJ2-1; D not certain. From germline, CDR1 is LNHNV and CDR2 YYDKDF (reference sequence). The CDR3 has 14 residues. Trimming shortened V by 1 base and J by 5 bases, and 9 bases separated the two germline ends. The CDR3 sequence: CATSRGSWDNEQFF. The CDR3 DNA reads TGTGCCACCAGCAGAGGGAGTTGGGACAATGAGCAGTTCTTC.

This clone appeared a few times. Other DNA sequences from this sample encode an identical CDR3 as well. The rearrangement uses TRBV6-5 and TRBJ1-5; 7 bases align to TRBD1. The J segment lost 7 bases and the V segment lost 2 bases, leaving 5 bases of the junction unmatched. Germline V CDR1 and CDR2: MNHEY, SVGAGI. This CDR3 has 14 amino acids. CDR3 nucleotides: TGTGCCAGCAGTTACCGACAGGGAGGACAGCCCCAGCATTTT. Translation: CASSYRQGGQPQHF.

The chain couples TRBV28 to TRBJ2-7; D uncertain. The CDR3 is 13 amino acids. Germline V gives CDR1 MDHEN, CDR2 SYDVKM. V gave up 3 bases and J gave up 6 bases, with 12 bases separating them. The CDR3 sequence is CASSLSVFSEQYF. As DNA, the CDR3 is TGTGCCAGCAGTTTGTCCGTCTTCAGCGAGCAGTACTTC.

The V call is TRBV7-9, the J call TRBJ1-5, with a tentative D call TRBD1 (6 bases). Germline V gene lookup returns CDR1 SEHNR and CDR2 FQNEAQ (reference sequence). This CDR3 has 12 amino acids. Trimming pared 1 base from V and 13 bases from J, leaving 11 bases between. The CDR3 DNA sequence: TGTGCCAGCAGCTTAGTGGCAGGGGCTCAGCATTTT. It specifies CASSLVAGAQHF.

This clone came up a few times. The chain links TRBV2 to TRBJ2-7; D is perhaps TRBD1 (5 bases). Trimming stripped 4 bases from V and 0 bases from J, with 10 bases between. The V gene's germline CDR1 is SNHLY and CDR2 FYNNEI. This CDR3 has 14 residues. The CDR3 loop is CASSGGRSSYEQYF. The CDR3 coding sequence is TGTGCCAGCAGTGGGGGCCGCAGCTCCTACGAGCAGTACTTC.

V is TRBV4-2 and J is TRBJ2-1; the match to TRBD2 covers 9 bases. V trimming: 1 base; J trimming: 4 bases; junction bases outside the gene matches: 11. The CDR3 spans 18 residues. The germline CDR1 and CDR2 sequences are LGHNA and YNFKEQ. For the CDR3, the DNA is TGTGCCAGCAGCCAAGCCCAGGGAGCGAGCGGGGGGTACAATGAGCAGTTCTTC. This gives the protein CASSQAQGASGGYNEQFF.

This chain uses TRBV27 with TRBJ1-1; D gene ambiguous. There are 15 residues in the CDR3. CDR1 and CDR2 from the germline V gene are MNHEY and SMNVEV (reference sequence). V lost 6 bases to trimming and J lost 0 bases, with 14 bases between them. As DNA, the CDR3 is TGTGCCAGCAGGGAGGCCGGGGTAATGAACACTGAAGCTTTCTTT. Translating gives CASREAGVMNTEAFF.

The rearrangement joins TRBV12-5 to TRBJ1-1, with 7 bases matching TRBD1. V trimming: 2 bases; J trimming: 6 bases; junction bases outside the gene matches: 3. The CDR3 length is 13 residues. Germline V CDR1 and CDR2: LGHNT, FRNRAP. CDR3 sequence: CASGLTTGSEAFF. Written as DNA, the CDR3 is TGTGCTAGTGGTTTGACGACAGGGTCTGAAGCTTTCTTT.

The rearrangement uses TRBV5-4 and TRBJ2-1, with 10 positions matching TRBD1. Trimming at V came to 4 bases and at J to 12 bases, leaving 7 bases not matched to a gene. Germline assignment: CDR1 SGHNT and CDR2 YYREEE (reference sequence). The CDR3 has 13 residues. CDR3 loop: CASSIDRDRGQFF. For the CDR3, the DNA is TGTGCCAGCAGCATAGACCGGGACAGGGGGCAGTTCTTC.

J is TRBJ1-1 and V is TRBV10-1; 7 positions agree with TRBD1. The CDR3 is 17 amino acids. V gave up 6 bases and J gave up 1 base; unmatched junction bases: 14. Germline-derived CDR1 and CDR2 are WNHNN and SYGVQD (reference sequence). The CDR3 reads CASSRVPGTVTNTEAFF. In nucleotides, the CDR3 is TGCGCCAGCAGCCGAGTCCCTGGGACAGTTACGAACACTGAAGCTTTCTTT.

The chain carries TRBV29-1 and TRBJ2-4; 7 bases fit TRBD1. The V segment lost 7 bases and the J segment 2 bases; nucleotides outside the gene matches: 11. This CDR3 spans 15 amino acids. Germline CDR1 is SQVTM and CDR2 is ANQGSEA. The CDR3 nucleotides read TGCAGCGCCGCGACAGGGAGCTTTACCAAAAACATTCAGTACTTC. It is translated as CSAATGSFTKNIQYF. The full variable domain, completed using reference TRBV29-1 and TRBJ2-4, is SAVISQKPSRDICQRGTSLTIQCQVDSQVTMMFWYRQQPGQSLTLIATANQGSEATYESGFVIDKFPISRPNLTFSTLTVSNMSPEDSSIYLCSAATGSFTKNIQYFGAGTRLSVL.

The rearrangement uses TRBV2 and TRBJ2-7, with D tentatively TRBD1 (6 bases). The CDR3 has 13 amino acids. Germline assignment: CDR1 SNHLY and CDR2 FYNNEI. V lost 6 bases and J 3 bases, leaving 12 bases between the germline ends. CDR3 in DNA: TGTGCCAGCAGCCGGGACAAACACTACGAGCAGTACTTC. It encodes CASSRDKHYEQYF.